Sequencing of this T cell receptor (beta chain) was carried out in a study (dated by TCRdb to about 2016). About the study as a whole: The research examined where HIV persistence comes from in people whose immune systems controlled HIV infection without treatment.

The library came from 5' RACE. Instrument on record: Illumina HiSeq 2000. TCRdb's own reprocessing of the public reads used fastp at Q25 and MiXCR and kept productive beta chains. Identical CDR3 proteins give one entry, which carries the most common genes and DNA. This sample lists more than 1,000 distinct CDR3 sequences; around 7.2% were detected once. The top ten clonotypes cover 10% to 15% of the sample. Measured from the cysteine to the phenylalanine, the CDR3 is 14 residues long. The only DNA kept is the CDR3, 42 bases in frame from the first base. Unmatched junction bases come to 5, with V trimmed by 4 bases and J by 6 bases. Taken from the germline V gene (reference sequence), the CDR1 and CDR2 loops are LNHNV and YYDKDF. This clonotype was counted a few times. Its antigen specificity is not known. Per-base quality was not reported, and no clone a single base away is much larger than it.

The clonotype was recovered from a male donor with HIV. The chain is assembled from TRBV15 and TRBJ1-5; TRBD1 agrees with 8 junctional bases. What was sequenced was central memory T cells from blood PBMCs. The sample's cell subset or site label is to be understood as: central memory CD4+ T cells. The nucleotide sequence is TGTGCCACCAGCATCCAGGGGGCAGGTCAGCCCCAGCATTTT. Translated, it reads CATSIQGAGQPQHF.